This TCR beta chain derives from a study of T cell responses to AZD1222 COVID-19 vaccine. Study as a whole: Pooling was applied to second doses at about 4 or about 12 weeks.

The data were produced by immunoSEQ multiplex PCR, yet TCRdb's version contains in-frame clones alone and is incomplete. The sample yields some 83,000 clones, about 87% seen once. General study points: CD4 TCRs linked to vaccination spanned spike, dominating at 160-218 and 743-854. Nearly half of the spike-specific TCRs reportedly recognize variant regions that carry no mutations. No day 14 peak samples; only post-peak repertoires were characterized.

V was trimmed by 0 bases and J by 8 bases, leaving 16 bases between them. The CDR3 is made up of 15 amino acids. Per germline, CDR1 MNHEY and CDR2 SMNVEV (reference sequence). A word on this clone: The antigen remains unidentified.

The rearrangement joins TRBV27 to TRBJ1-1; tentative D call: TRBD1 (6 bases). The TCR was taken from an adult in good health. This specimen consisted of peripheral blood, obtained on day 0 of AZD1222 vaccination. Written as DNA, the CDR3 is TGTGCCAGCAGTTTATCGCTCACAGGGAGACGGGAAGCTTTCTTT. Translated, it gives CASSLSLTGRREAFF.